This TCR beta chain was sequenced during a study of OX40 agonist ivuxolimab in advanced cancers. General study points: Averaged across samples, CD8+ T cells carried more expanded clones than CD4+ did.

The investigators sampled blood at baseline, at cycle 4 day 1, and at cycle 7 day 1. About this clone: Its antigen is unknown.

TCRdb's table, derived via immunoSEQ multiplex PCR, lists solely in-frame clones and lacks some. The data contain some 97,000 clones, around 90% of them singletons. Germline V lookup: CDR1 SGHRS, CDR2 YFSETQ. With 6 bases removed from V and 6 bases from J, the gap between germline ends came to 15 bases. This CDR3 is built from 14 residues. V usage is TRBV5-1 and J usage is TRBJ2-2; TRBD1 is a possible D gene (6 bases). The source was CD4+ or CD8+ T cells sorted from blood, collected in a trial of the OX40 agonist ivuxolimab. This clonotype was sampled from an adult with an advanced solid tumor such as melanoma, head and neck, liver or kidney cancer. The CDR3 here is CASTSATGSGELFF. The CDR3, as DNA: TGCGCCAGCACCTCCGCGACAGGTTCCGGGGAGCTGTTTTTT.